Here is one T cell receptor (beta chain) with its context. The antigen is undetermined. These data belong to a study of shared clonotypes between healthy human individuals. Study-wide background: Plates per donor: three CD4 naive, three CD4 memory, two CD8 naive, one CD8 memory.

CDR3 length: 15 residues. Between the trimmed V and J ends, which lost 4 bases and 4 bases, there was a span of 16 bases. Germline CDR1 and CDR2: SGHNT and YYREEE (reference sequence). Findings and caveats of the study: Genetic and exposure-history diversity was limited by the few donors. About 4.5% of naive CD4 clonotypes were common to several donors.

Sequenced by immunoSEQ multiplex PCR; TCRdb stores in-frame clones only, minus some. The table has more than 900,000 clones, roughly 74% seen once. The chain employs TRBV5-4 and TRBJ2-3; D may be TRBD2 (6 bases). The clonotype was recovered from a man aged 18 to 35 in good health. Some clones in this sample may be carry-over from other donors' samples. Input material: memory CD4+ T cells from PBMCs. As to subset: CD45RA-negative fraction. CDR3 DNA sequence: TGTGCCAGCAGCGCGGATTTCGGGAGATCAGATACGCAGTATTTT. Its protein product is CASSADFGRSDTQYF.